This T cell receptor (beta chain) was profiled in a study of blood T cell repertoires in COVID-19. The overall study: The United States, Italy and Spain supplied acute and convalescent COVID-19 samples. T cells, B-cell-depleted T cells, or PBMCs supplied cDNA or gDNA.

The trim removed 3 bases at V and 3 bases at J, leaving 9 bases unmatched. Per germline, CDR1 KGHSH and CDR2 LQKENI. CDR3 size: 18 residues. The count of this clone is one. Authors' processing steps: It was from reference gene primer amplification that nucleated cell counts were estimated. Produced via immunoSEQ multiplex PCR; TCRdb's table is partial and in-frame only. D and trimming come from the DNA, and the V and J calls and clone size come from that table. The table lists roughly 67,000 clones, just over 85% of them singletons, with about 4% in the top ten. V and J are TRBV18 and TRBJ2-3; 13 bases line up with TRBD2. Sequenced material: peripheral blood. This clonotype originated in a man in his fifties or sixties with acute or convalescent COVID-19. CDR3 sequence: CASSPQRTSGGRTDTQYF. The CDR3 nucleotides are TGTGCCAGCTCACCCCAAAGGACTAGCGGGGGAAGGACAGATACGCAGTATTTT.